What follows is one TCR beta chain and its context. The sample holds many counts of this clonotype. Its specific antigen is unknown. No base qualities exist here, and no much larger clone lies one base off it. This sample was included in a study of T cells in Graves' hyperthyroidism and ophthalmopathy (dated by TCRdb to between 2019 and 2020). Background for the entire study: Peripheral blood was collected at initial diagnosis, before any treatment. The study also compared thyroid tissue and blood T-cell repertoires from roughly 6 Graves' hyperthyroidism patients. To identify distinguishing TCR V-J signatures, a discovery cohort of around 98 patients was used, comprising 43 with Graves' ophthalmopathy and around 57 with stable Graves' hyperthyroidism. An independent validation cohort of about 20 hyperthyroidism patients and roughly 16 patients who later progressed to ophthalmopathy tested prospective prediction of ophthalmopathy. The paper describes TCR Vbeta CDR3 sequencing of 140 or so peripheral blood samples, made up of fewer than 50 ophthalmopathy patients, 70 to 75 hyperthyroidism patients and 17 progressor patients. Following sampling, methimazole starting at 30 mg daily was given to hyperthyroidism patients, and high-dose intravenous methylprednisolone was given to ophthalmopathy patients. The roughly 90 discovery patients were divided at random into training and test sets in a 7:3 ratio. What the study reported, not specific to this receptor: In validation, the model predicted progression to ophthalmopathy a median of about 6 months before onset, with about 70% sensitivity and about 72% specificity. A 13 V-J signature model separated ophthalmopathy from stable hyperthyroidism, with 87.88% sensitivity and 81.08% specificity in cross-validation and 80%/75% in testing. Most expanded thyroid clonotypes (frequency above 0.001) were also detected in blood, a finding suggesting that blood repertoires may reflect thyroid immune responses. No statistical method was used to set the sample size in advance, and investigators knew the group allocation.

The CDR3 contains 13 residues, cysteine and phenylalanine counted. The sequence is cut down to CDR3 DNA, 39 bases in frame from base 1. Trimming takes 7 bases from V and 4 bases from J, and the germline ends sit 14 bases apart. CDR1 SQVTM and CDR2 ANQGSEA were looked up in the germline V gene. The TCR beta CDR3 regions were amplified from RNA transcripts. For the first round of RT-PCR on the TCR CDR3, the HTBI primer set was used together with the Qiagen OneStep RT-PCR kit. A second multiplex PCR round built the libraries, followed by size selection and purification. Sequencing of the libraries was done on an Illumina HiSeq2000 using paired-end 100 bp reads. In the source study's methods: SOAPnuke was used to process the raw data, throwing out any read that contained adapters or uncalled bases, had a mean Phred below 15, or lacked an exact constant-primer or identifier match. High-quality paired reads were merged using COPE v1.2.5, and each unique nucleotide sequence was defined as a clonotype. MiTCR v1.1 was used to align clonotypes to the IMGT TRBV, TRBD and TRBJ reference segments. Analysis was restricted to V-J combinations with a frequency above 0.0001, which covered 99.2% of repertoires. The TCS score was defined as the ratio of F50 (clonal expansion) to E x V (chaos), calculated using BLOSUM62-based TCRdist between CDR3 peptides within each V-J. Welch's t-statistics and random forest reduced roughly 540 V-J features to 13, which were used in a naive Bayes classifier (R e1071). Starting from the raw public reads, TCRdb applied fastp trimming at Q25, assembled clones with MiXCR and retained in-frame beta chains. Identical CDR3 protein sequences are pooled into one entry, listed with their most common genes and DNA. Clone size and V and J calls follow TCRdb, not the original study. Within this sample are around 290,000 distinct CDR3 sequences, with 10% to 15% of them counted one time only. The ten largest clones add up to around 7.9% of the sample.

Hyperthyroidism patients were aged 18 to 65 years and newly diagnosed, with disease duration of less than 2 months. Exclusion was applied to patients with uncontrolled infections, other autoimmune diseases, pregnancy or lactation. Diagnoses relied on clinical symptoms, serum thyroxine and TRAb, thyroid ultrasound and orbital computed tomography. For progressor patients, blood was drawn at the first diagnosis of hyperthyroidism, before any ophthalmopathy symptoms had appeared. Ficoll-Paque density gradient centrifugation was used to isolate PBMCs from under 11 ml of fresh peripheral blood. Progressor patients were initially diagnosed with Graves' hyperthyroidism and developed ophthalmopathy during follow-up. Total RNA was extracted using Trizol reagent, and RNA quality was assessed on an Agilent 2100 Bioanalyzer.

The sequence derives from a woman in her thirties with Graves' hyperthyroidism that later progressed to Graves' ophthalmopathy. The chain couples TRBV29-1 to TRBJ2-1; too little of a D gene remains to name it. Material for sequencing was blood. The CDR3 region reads CSGGFGDYNEQFF. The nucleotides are TGCAGCGGTGGGTTCGGAGATTACAATGAGCAGTTCTTC.